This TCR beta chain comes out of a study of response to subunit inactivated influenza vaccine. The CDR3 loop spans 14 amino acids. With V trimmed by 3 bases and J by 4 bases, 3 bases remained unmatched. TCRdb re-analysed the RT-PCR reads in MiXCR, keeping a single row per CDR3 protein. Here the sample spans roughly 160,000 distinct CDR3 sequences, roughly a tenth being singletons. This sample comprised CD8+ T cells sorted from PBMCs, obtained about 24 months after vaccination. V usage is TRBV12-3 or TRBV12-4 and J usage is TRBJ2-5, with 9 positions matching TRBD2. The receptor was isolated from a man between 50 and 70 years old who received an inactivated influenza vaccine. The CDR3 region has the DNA TGTGCCAGCAGTTTGCGGGAGGGCCTAGAGACCCAGTACTTC. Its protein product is CASSLREGLETQYF.